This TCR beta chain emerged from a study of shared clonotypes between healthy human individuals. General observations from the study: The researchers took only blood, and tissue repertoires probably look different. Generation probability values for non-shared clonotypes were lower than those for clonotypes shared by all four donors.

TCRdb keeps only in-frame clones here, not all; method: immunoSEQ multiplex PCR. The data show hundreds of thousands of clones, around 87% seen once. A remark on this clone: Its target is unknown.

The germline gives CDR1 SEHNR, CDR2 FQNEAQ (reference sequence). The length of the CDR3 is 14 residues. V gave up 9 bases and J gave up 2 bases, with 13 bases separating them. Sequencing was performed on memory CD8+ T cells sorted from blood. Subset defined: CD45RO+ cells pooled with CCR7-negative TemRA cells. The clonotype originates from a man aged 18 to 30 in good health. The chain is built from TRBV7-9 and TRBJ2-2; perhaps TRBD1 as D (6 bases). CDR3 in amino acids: CARETGPNTGELFF. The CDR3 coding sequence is TGTGCCAGGGAGACAGGCCCCAACACCGGGGAGCTGTTTTTT.